This T cell receptor (beta chain) was found in a study of T cell repertoires in cytomegalovirus infection. Study background: Indications of both CMV infection and matching HLA type were provided by public TCR beta signatures.

Each CDR3 protein is one row after TCRdb ran MiXCR on the reads. The table has about 890,000 distinct CDR3 sequences, approximately 31% seen once. With regard to this clonotype: Antigen unknown.

This receptor was taken from a human donor in good health (CMV status not recorded). Some clones in this sample may be carry-over from other donors' samples. Sequencing used cultured CD8+ T cells from PBMCs, obtained from culture after CMV antigen stimulation.

In DNA form, the CDR3 reads TGTGCCAGCACCCCGCGGCATGGGGGGGCAGTGGAGACCCAGTACTTC. As protein: CASTPRHGGAVETQYF. V is TRBV9 and J is TRBJ2-5, with D perhaps TRBD2 (7 bases). Trimming cost V 6 bases and J 5 bases, with 23 bases left between them. CDR1 is SGDLS, CDR2 YYNGEE, per germline. There are 16 residues in the CDR3.